These 8 T cell receptor beta chains were sequenced from one sample in a study of radiotherapy plus CTLA-4 blockade in lung cancer. The data were produced by immunoSEQ multiplex PCR, yet TCRdb's version contains in-frame clones alone and is incomplete. The table shows 20,000 to 30,000 clones, with about four fifths occurring only once. Sequenced here: peripheral blood, sampled from a patient treated with radiotherapy plus ipilimumab. The receptors shown here come from a human donor with non-small cell lung cancer that progressed on radiotherapy plus ipilimumab.

The rearrangement uses TRBV7-6 and TRBJ2-1, with 9 positions matching TRBD1. The V segment lost 0 bases and the J segment 6 bases; nucleotides outside the gene matches: 9. Germline loops: CDR1 SGHVS, CDR2 FNYEAQ. CDR3 length equals 17 residues. Here the CDR3 DNA reads TGTGCCAGCAGCTTAGCGGAGGGACAGGGAGTGGTCAATGAGCAGTTCTTC. This encodes CASSLAEGQGVVNEQFF. Supplemented by reference TRBV7-6 and TRBJ2-1, the full variable domain reads GAGVSQSPRYKVTKRGQDVALRCDPISGHVSLYWYRQALGQGPEFLTYFNYEAQQDKSGLPNDRFSAERPEGSISTLTIQRTEQRDSAMYRCASSLAEGQGVVNEQFFGPGTRLTVL.

The rearrangement uses TRBV5-8 and TRBJ1-5; D remains unclear. CDR3 size: 14 residues. V dropped 0 bases and J dropped 3 bases, with 7 bases sitting between them. The V gene's germline CDR1 is SGHTS and CDR2 YDEGEE. The CDR3 region has the DNA TGTGCCAGCAGCTTGGGTCGGATCAATCAGCCCCAGCATTTT. It specifies CASSLGRINQPQHF.

This chain joins TRBV4-2 and TRBJ2-7; 7 nucleotides match TRBD2. The CDR3 has 14 amino acids. V trimming: 0 bases; J trimming: 2 bases; junction bases outside the gene matches: 1. Germline CDR1 is LGHNA and CDR2 is YNFKEQ. The chain's CDR3 is CASSQDLAAYEQYF. The CDR3, as DNA: TGTGCCAGCAGCCAAGATCTAGCGGCCTACGAGCAGTACTTC.

The chain uses TRBV5-6 and TRBJ1-1, with a possible D match to TRBD1 (6 bases). This CDR3 contains 15 residues. Between the trimmed V and J ends, which lost 0 bases and 4 bases, there was a span of 13 bases. Germline loops: CDR1 SGHDT, CDR2 YYEEEE. This CDR3 is CASSLVWQGFTEAFF. In DNA, the CDR3 is TGTGCCAGCAGCTTGGTTTGGCAGGGGTTCACTGAAGCTTTCTTT.

V usage is TRBV18 and J usage is TRBJ2-5; TRBD2 matches 14 bases. The trim removed 5 bases at V and 0 bases at J, leaving 2 bases unmatched. Germline CDR1 and CDR2: KGHSH and LQKENI. There are 16 residues in the CDR3. CDR3 protein: CASSGTSGSYQETQYF. The CDR3 region has the DNA TGTGCCAGCTCAGGGACTAGCGGGAGTTACCAAGAGACCCAGTACTTC.

The V call is TRBV30, the J call TRBJ1-2; 7 nucleotides agree with TRBD1. The V gene end was trimmed by 2 bases and the J gene end by 4 bases; junction bases not matched to a gene: 4. Germline lookup yields CDR1 GTSNPN and CDR2 SVGIG (reference sequence). This CDR3 is 13 amino acids long. CDR3 sequence (DNA): TGTGCCTGGAGTAGACAGGGAGTCTATGGCTACACCTTC. The encoded protein is CAWSRQGVYGYTF.

V gene TRBV7-2 combines with J gene TRBJ2-7; maybe TRBD2 (6 bases). In germline, CDR1 is SGHTA, CDR2 FQGNSA. With 1 base removed from V and 0 bases from J, the gap between germline ends came to 10 bases. This CDR3 region has 15 residues. The CDR3 loop is CASSLVHGSSYEQYF. The CDR3 DNA sequence: TGTGCCAGCAGCTTAGTTCACGGGAGCTCCTACGAGCAGTACTTC.

This chain connects TRBV27 to TRBJ1-2; 7 bases fit TRBD1. V lost 3 bases, J lost 5 bases, and 9 bases stayed unmatched. The CDR3 has 15 residues. Germline CDR1 MNHEY, CDR2 SMNVEV (reference sequence). As DNA, the CDR3 is TGTGCCAGCAGTTTGAAGGGGGCACCCGTTTATGGCTACACCTTC. This gives the protein CASSLKGAPVYGYTF.